This T cell receptor beta chain is from a study of blood T cell repertoires in COVID-19 (dated by TCRdb to the early 2020s). For the study in its entirety: The collaborator samples originated in the United States, Italy and Spain and spanned the acute and convalescent phases of COVID-19. The samples were drawn from two sources: the first 160 participants of the ongoing ImmuneRACE study, and 1,200 or so subjects contributed by 6 global collaborators. Sample metadata almost always included a de-identified subject ID, COVID-19 status, age in years and sex. The dataset comprised deeply sampled blood TCRbeta repertoires from subjects exposed to, actively infected with, or recovered from COVID-19. The material from the prospective study consisted of cDNA or gDNA derived from T cells, B-cell-depleted T cells, or PBMCs. Where available, HLA class I and class II types were taken from metadata supplied by the sample provider and were not determined by assay-based typing. A freely available public database, intended as a resource for researchers studying the immune response to SARS-CoV-2, is where the repertoires were released.

TCRbeta CDR3 regions were amplified from genomic DNA by means of the immunoSEQ Assay, a bias-controlled multiplex PCR. Concerning the study's data processing: The number of nucleated cells in each sample was estimated by amplification of reference gene primers within the assay. To quantify the absolute abundance of each unique TCRbeta CDR3 rearrangement, sequence reads were collapsed and filtered. Productive Simpson clonality was computed per sample as the square root of Simpson's diversity index over productive rearrangements. TCRdb's version of the immuneACCESS table is confined to in-frame rearrangements and falls short of the full clone set. An unresolved V gene accounts for under half of the shortfall where checked; the remainder is of unknown origin. V and J calls and clone size come straight from that table; D and trimming were deduced from the DNA. Present in this sample are 250,000 to 350,000 clones, approximately 86% of which were seen just once. Of the sample, around 0.9% is held by the ten largest clones.

What the authors observed across the whole study: Clinical and demographic metadata were provided uncurated, with the amount varying by source and participant.

Turning to this clone: The antigen it binds to is not known. Base-call qualities are not available, and no considerably larger clone is one nucleotide away.

CDR1 and CDR2 (MGHDK, SYGVNS) derive from the germline V gene. Unmatched junction bases come to 9, with V trimmed by 3 bases and J by 7 bases. Inclusive of the bounding cysteine and phenylalanine, the CDR3 is 16 residues long. Left in the record is the CDR3 DNA by itself, 48 bases read in frame from the first base. Enrolling through a virtual design, the prospective study's participants ranged in age from roughly 18 to 95 years and lived across more than 20 United States geographic areas. In the prospective study, cohorts were assigned on the basis of participant-reported clinical history obtained from a screening survey and a study questionnaire. ImmuneRACE Cohort 3 recovered participants were defined by two consecutive negative NP/OP PCR tests, healthcare professional clearance, or symptom resolution. In the prospective study, whole blood, serum and a nasopharyngeal or oropharyngeal swab were collected from each participant by mobile phlebotomists. Participants in the prospective study had the option to provide additional blood draws and questionnaires over a roughly 2-month period. Prospective study blood samples were shipped either frozen or at room temperature before DNA extraction.

Material: PBMCs or T cells enriched from blood (not recorded which). The rearranged chain carries TRBV25-1 and TRBJ2-7, and 13 junctional nucleotides match TRBD2. The source of this sequence is a woman in her 30s who had recovered from COVID-19. CDR3 region: CASSEETSGGFWEQYF. The DNA sequence reads TGTGCCAGCAGTGAGGAGACTAGCGGGGGGTTTTGGGAGCAGTACTTC.